The following is a T cell receptor beta chain sequence with its context. The antigen remains undetermined. This specimen comes from a study of identifying expanded T cells in peripheral blood. Study conclusions and caveats: Variance in clone template counts between roughly two-week samples significantly increased with total template count across all healthy donors.

The repertoire was sequenced with immunoSEQ multiplex PCR; TCRdb's copy has only in-frame clones and lacks some. The sample has some 120,000 clones; 84% are singletons. CDR1 KGHSH and CDR2 LQKENI come from the germline V gene. This CDR3 is built from 14 residues. Trimming cost V 3 bases and J 0 bases, with 8 bases left between them. The material sequenced was blood. The chain is built from TRBV18 and TRBJ1-2; D perhaps matches TRBD1 (6 bases). The receptor was derived from a person between 18 and 75 years old in good health. CDR3 sequence reads: CASSPGDTNYGYTF. CDR3 nucleotide sequence: TGTGCCAGCTCACCGGGGGACACTAACTATGGCTACACCTTC.